This is a list of T cell receptor beta chains from one sample in a study of cytomegalovirus exposure and HLA in healthy donors. Assay: immunoSEQ multiplex PCR; the TCRdb copy retains only in-frame clones and omits some. The sample is made up of about 130,000 clones, and the top ten hold 2% to 2.5% of it. Sequenced material: PBMCs. Receptors originate from a man aged 35-49 years in good health and CMV-seronegative. Each CDR3 is given with its conserved first and last residue. Fields, in order: D gene, J gene, V gene, CDR3 DNA, CDR3 protein. A D gene is named only where the DNA matches it firmly.

- TRBJ1-1 TRBV29-1 TGCAGCGTTGGCGTCGCCACGGGCACTGAAGCTTTCTTT CSVGVATGTEAFF
TRBD2 TRBJ2-3 TRBV2 TGTGCCAGCAGTGACGTAGGCGGGAGAATCTTGGGGACAGATACGCAGTATTTT CASSDVGGRILGTDTQYF
- TRBJ1-1 TRBV7-2 TGTGCCAGCAGCTTGAACAGGAACACTGAAGCTTTCTTT CASSLNRNTEAFF
- TRBJ1-5 TRBV11-3 TGTGCCAGCAGCTTAGGGGGGGGCGGCAATCAGCCCCAGCATTTT CASSLGGGGNQPQHF
- TRBJ1-2 TRBV29-1 TGCAGCGTGCGGACTAGGAGGGCTCCCAATGGCTACACCTTC CSVRTRRAPNGYTF
TRBD1 TRBJ1-1 TRBV11-2 TGTGCCAGCAGCTGGGACAGGGACACTGAAGCTTTCTTT CASSWDRDTEAFF
- TRBJ1-2 TRBV29-1 TGCAGCGTTGAAGAACAGAGCTATGGCTACACCTTC CSVEEQSYGYTF
- TRBJ2-7 TRBV19 TGTGCCAGTAGTCCCACAGGTTGGTCCTACGAGCAGTACTTC CASSPTGWSYEQYF
- TRBJ2-3 TRBV28 TGTGCCAGCAGTTTATTTGCCCACAAAGGCACAGATACGCAGTATTTT CASSLFAHKGTDTQYF
TRBD1 TRBJ2-7 TRBV5-1 TGCGCCAGCAGCAAGGGACAGTCTTACGAGCAGTACTTC CASSKGQSYEQYF
- TRBJ2-1 TRBV18 TGTGCCAGCTCACCGGGCCCGGGGGACAATGAGCAGTTCTTC CASSPGPGDNEQFF
TRBD1 TRBJ2-2 TRBV6-5 TGTGCCAGCCAGGGACAGACGAACACCGGGGAGCTGTTTTTT CASQGQTNTGELFF
TRBD1 TRBJ2-7 TRBV30 TGTGCCTGGAGTGTAAGAGGGACAGGTTGGGGCGGTACGTACTTC CAWSVRGTGWGGTYF
TRBD2 TRBJ2-6 TRBV28 TGTGCCAGCAGTTTGGGGGGGAGAGGGGCCAACGTCCTGACTTTC CASSLGGRGANVLTF